This TCR beta chain was found in a study of blood T cell repertoires in COVID-19. About the study: The United States, Italy and Spain provided the acute and convalescent COVID-19 samples. The analysed material was cDNA or gDNA that came from T cells, B-cell-depleted T cells, or PBMCs.

This clone was detected only a few times. In the original processing: Nucleated cell counts were estimated from reference gene primer amplification. Method: immunoSEQ multiplex PCR; TCRdb's copy keeps in-frame clones and lacks some. D and trimming come from the DNA, and the V and J calls and clone size come from that table. The table records about 74,000 clones, about 84% of them present only once. The CDR3 loop spans 15 amino acids. Germline V gene data show CDR1 as MNHEY and CDR2 as SMNVEV (reference sequence). Unmatched junction bases numbered 14, after V lost 7 bases and J lost 11 bases. The chain links TRBV27 to TRBJ1-4, with TRBD1 matching 9 bases. This receptor was obtained from a human donor in a cohort sampled during active COVID-19. Sequenced input: peripheral blood. Written as DNA, the CDR3 is TGTGCCAGCACCACTTTGGGACAGGGAGTAGCTAAACTGTTTTTT. This gives the protein CASTTLGQGVAKLFF.